These 8 T cell receptor beta chains were all obtained from the same sample, sequenced in a study of cytomegalovirus exposure and HLA in healthy donors. The PCR made use of 60 Vbeta and 13 Jbeta primers. Method: immunoSEQ multiplex PCR; TCRdb's copy keeps in-frame clones and lacks some. Here the sample spans about 160,000 clones, around 79% being singletons. The sequenced sample consisted of PBMCs. The receptor set was obtained from a woman aged 40 to 49 in good health and CMV-seronegative.

This clone appeared a few times. This specimen includes other DNA sequences encoding the same CDR3. The chain combines TRBV2 with TRBJ2-7; D perhaps matches TRBD1 (6 bases). V was trimmed by 4 bases and J by 4 bases, leaving 8 bases between them. This CDR3 has 12 residues. Germline values: CDR1 SNHLY, CDR2 FYNNEI. DNA for the CDR3: TGTGCCAGCAGTGTACAGGGATACGAGCAGTACTTC. Its protein is CASSVQGYEQYF. The variable domain in full, with the rest retrieved from reference TRBV2 and TRBJ2-7, is EPEVTQTPSHQVTQMGQEVILRCVPISNHLYFYWYRQILGQKVEFLVSFYNNEISEKSEIFDDQFSVERPDGSNFTLKIRSTKLEDSAMYFCASSVQGYEQYFGPGTRLTVT.

This chain uses TRBV5-1 with TRBJ2-5; 12 nucleotides match TRBD2. With 4 bases clipped from V and 5 bases from J, the junction kept 6 bases outside the gene matches. Germline V gene sequence: CDR1 SGHRS, CDR2 YFSETQ. The CDR3 spans 15 residues. The CDR3 region is CASSTASGGAETQYF. As DNA, the CDR3 is TGCGCCAGCAGCACCGCTAGCGGGGGGGCCGAGACCCAGTACTTC. Variable domain in full (rest from reference TRBV5-1 and TRBJ2-5): KAGVTQTPRYLIKTRGQQVTLSCSPISGHRSVSWYQQTPGQGLQFLFEYFSETQRNKGNFPGRFSGRQFSNSRSEMNVSTLELGDSALYLCASSTASGGAETQYFGPGTRLLVL.

This chain connects TRBV29-1 to TRBJ1-2, with D possibly being TRBD1 (5 bases). The CDR3 is made up of 11 amino acids. The germline V gene has CDR1 SQVTM and CDR2 ANQGSEA. The germline V and J ends were trimmed by 7 bases and 4 bases, with 10 bases remaining between them. The CDR3 DNA is TGCAGCGGCGGGACGGTCTATGGCTACACCTTC. Translation gives CSGGTVYGYTF.

The V call is TRBV5-4, the J call TRBJ2-2, with TRBD2 identical over 7 bases. J gave up 1 base and V 4 bases, and 7 bases lay outside the gene matches. Per the germline V gene, CDR1 is SGHNT and CDR2 is YYREEE (reference sequence). The CDR3 has 16 residues. The CDR3 DNA sequence: TGTGCCAGCAGCCCCCAGCGGGGACTGAACACCGGGGAGCTGTTTTTT. Amino acid sequence: CASSPQRGLNTGELFF. The whole variable domain, remainder taken from reference TRBV5-4 and TRBJ2-2, is ETGVTQSPTHLIKTRGQQVTLRCSSQSGHNTVSWYQQALGQGPQFIFQYYREEENGRGNFPPRFSGLQFPNYSSELNVNALELDDSALYLCASSPQRGLNTGELFFGEGSRLTVL.

This clone was observed once. This chain links TRBV6-5 with TRBJ1-3; D not certain. This CDR3 region has 14 residues. Germline CDR1 MNHEY, CDR2 SVGAGI. The V end was cut by 0 bases, the J end by 4 bases, with 7 bases between. The DNA of the CDR3 is TGTGCCAGCAGTTACTCAACAGAGGGAAACACCATATATTTT. The encoded protein is CASSYSTEGNTIYF.

This clone was observed a handful of times. The rearrangement links TRBV5-4 to TRBJ2-7, with 11 bases fitting TRBD2. Trimming removed 1 base from V and 3 bases from J; junction bases left unmatched: 3. The CDR3 extends over 15 amino acids. Germline CDR1 SGHNT, CDR2 YYREEE (reference sequence). The CDR3 DNA is TGTGCCAGCAGCTTGATAGCGGGGGGGGACTACGAGCAGTACTTC. As protein: CASSLIAGGDYEQYF.

The chain joins TRBV11-3 to TRBJ1-1; D might be TRBD1 (5 bases). The germline gives CDR1 SGHNT, CDR2 YENEEA. V was pared by 2 bases and J by 1 base, with 20 bases between. The CDR3 has 18 amino acids. CDR3 nucleotide sequence: TGTGCCAGCAGCTTAACGTTCTGGGGGGGGGATAAGAACACTGAAGCTTTCTTT. Its translation: CASSLTFWGGDKNTEAFF. Based on the CDR3 plus reference TRBV11-3 and TRBJ1-1, the full variable domain is EAGVVQSPRYKIIEKKQPVAFWCNPISGHNTLYWYLQNLGQGPELLIRYENEEAVDDSQLPKDRFSAERLKGVDSTLKIQPAELGDSAVYLCASSLTFWGGDKNTEAFFGQGTRLTVV.

The chain has TRBV20-1 and TRBJ2-7, with unresolved D. The CDR3 runs 10 residues. Germline loops: CDR1 DFQATT, CDR2 SNEGSKA (reference sequence). Trimming took off 5 bases at V and 3 bases at J, with 5 bases between the two ends. CDR3 nucleotide sequence: TGCAGTGCTGGCCACTACGAGCAGTACTTC. Its protein is CSAGHYEQYF.